Below, 27 T cell receptor beta chains from the same sample are listed, as sequenced in a study of blood T cell repertoires in COVID-19. Here immunoSEQ multiplex PCR was the method, and the copy in TCRdb shows in-frame clones only, minus some. In the table there are more than 110,000 clones, about 82% of which are singletons. Sequenced input: peripheral blood. Source of these receptors: a man aged 45-65 years with acute or convalescent COVID-19.

V usage is TRBV29-1 and J usage is TRBJ1-4; 8 positions agree with TRBD1. The V gene's germline CDR1 is SQVTM and CDR2 ANQGSEA. The V segment lost 0 bases and the J segment 4 bases; nucleotides outside the gene matches: 4. This CDR3 is 15 amino acids long. This chain's CDR3 is CSVEEGTGYNEKLFF. CDR3 bases: TGCAGCGTTGAAGAAGGGACAGGATATAATGAAAAACTGTTTTTT.

This clone is a singleton in its sample. The chain couples TRBV4-1 to TRBJ1-4, with TRBD1 matching over 8 bases. This CDR3 contains 17 residues. The germline CDR1 and CDR2 sequences are MGHRA and YSYEKL. The V and J ends lost 1 base and 4 bases, in that order; junction bases with no gene match: 8. CDR3 protein: CASSQVHAGQDNEKLFF. CDR3 sequence (DNA): TGCGCCAGCAGCCAAGTCCATGCGGGACAGGATAATGAAAAACTGTTTTTT.

The chain employs TRBV7-9 and TRBJ2-2; D may be TRBD2 (5 bases). Germline assignment: CDR1 SEHNR and CDR2 FQNEAQ (reference sequence). V gave up 3 bases and J gave up 8 bases, with 7 bases separating them. CDR3 length: 12 residues. The CDR3 bases are TGTGCCAGCAGCTTGGAGGCTGGGGAGCTGTTTTTT. Encoded protein: CASSLEAGELFF.

The chain uses TRBV13 and TRBJ1-2; D may be TRBD1 (5 bases). The CDR3 runs to 13 residues. Germline V gives CDR1 PRHDT, CDR2 FYEKMQ (reference sequence). The V gene lost 5 bases and the J gene lost 4 bases, with 11 bases spanning the gap. CDR3 sequence (DNA): TGTGCCAGCAGCCAACGGGGGGGCTATGGCTACACCTTC. Translated, it gives CASSQRGGYGYTF.

This chain uses TRBV19 with TRBJ1-5; 7 positions agree with TRBD1. The CDR3 spans 15 residues. Germline CDR1 reads LNHDA; CDR2 reads SQIVND (reference sequence). Trimming removed 5 bases from V and 6 bases from J; junction bases left unmatched: 10. This CDR3 reads CASSLVSAGGQPQHF. CDR3 in DNA: TGTGCCAGTAGTCTGGTTTCGGCAGGGGGTCAGCCCCAGCATTTT.

This clone came up once. The V call is TRBV6-1, the J call TRBJ2-2; D is ambiguous. The V gene lost 2 bases and the J gene lost 4 bases, with 11 bases spanning the gap. The CDR3 loop spans 15 amino acids. Germline V CDR1 and CDR2: MNHNS, SASEGT. The CDR3: CASSELVVGTGELFF. The DNA for the CDR3 is TGTGCCAGCAGTGAACTAGTGGTCGGCACCGGGGAGCTGTTTTTT.

The chain recombines TRBV11-2 with TRBJ2-6, with a tentative D call TRBD1 (6 bases). V was clipped by 4 bases and J by 4 bases, with 11 bases between them. The germline V gene encodes CDR1 SGHAT and CDR2 FQNNGV. This CDR3 has 15 residues. The CDR3 spells CASSSVRGGANVLTF. CDR3 nucleotide sequence: TGTGCCAGCAGCTCCGTAAGGGGGGGGGCCAACGTCCTGACTTTC. Together with reference TRBV11-2 and TRBJ2-6, the CDR3 gives the full variable domain: EAGVAQSPRYKIIEKRQSVAFWCNPISGHATLYWYQQILGQGPKLLIQFQNNGVVDDSQLPKDRFSAERLKGVDSTLKIQPAKLEDSAVYLCASSSVRGGANVLTFGAGSRLTVL.

A few counts support this clone. The V call is TRBV28, the J call TRBJ2-7; D is uncertain. Germline values: CDR1 MDHEN, CDR2 SYDVKM. The V and J ends lost 5 bases and 6 bases respectively, with 17 bases between them. There are 14 residues in the CDR3. CDR3 bases: TGTGCCAGCAGTCCGCCCCTAGAGGCCGGCGAGCAGTACTTC. The encoded protein is CASSPPLEAGEQYF. Supplemented by reference TRBV28 and TRBJ2-7, the full variable domain reads DVKVTQSSRYLVKRTGEKVFLECVQDMDHENMFWYRQDPGLGLRLIYFSYDVKMKEKGDIPEGYSVSREKKERFSLILESASTNQTSMYLCASSPPLEAGEQYFGPGTRLTVT.

The chain recombines TRBV28 with TRBJ2-3; no reliable D call. The germline V gene has CDR1 MDHEN and CDR2 SYDVKM. CDR3 size: 14 residues. V was pared by 5 bases and J by 4 bases, with 13 bases between. This chain's CDR3 is CASSTSELPDTQYF. The CDR3 region has the DNA TGTGCCAGCAGTACCTCCGAGCTTCCAGATACGCAGTATTTT. The whole variable domain, filled in from reference TRBV28 and TRBJ2-3, reads DVKVTQSSRYLVKRTGEKVFLECVQDMDHENMFWYRQDPGLGLRLIYFSYDVKMKEKGDIPEGYSVSREKKERFSLILESASTNQTSMYLCASSTSELPDTQYFGPGTRLTVL.

This clone was seen once. The rearrangement links TRBV6-6 to TRBJ1-2, with a tentative D call TRBD1 (5 bases). Germline CDR1 reads MNHNY; CDR2 reads SVGAGI (reference sequence). The V and J ends lost 0 bases and 2 bases respectively, with 10 bases between them. The CDR3 totals 15 residues. CDR3 amino acids: CASSYSGQGNYGYTF. The CDR3 coding sequence is TGTGCCAGCAGTTACTCAGGCCAGGGCAACTATGGCTACACCTTC.

The rearrangement joins TRBV6-5 to TRBJ2-4, with 9 positions matching TRBD1. Germline trimming cut 4 bases from V and 9 bases from J; bases unmatched to any gene: 7. The germline CDR1 and CDR2 sequences are MNHEY and SVGAGI. The CDR3 contains 14 residues. The CDR3 DNA follows: TGTGCCAGCAGTTCGGGACAGGGATTGGGCATTCAGTACTTC. This codes for CASSSGQGLGIQYF.

This clone was observed a handful of times. The V call is TRBV4-2, the J call TRBJ2-3; a weak D match, TRBD1 (6 bases). The CDR3 totals 16 residues. Trimming removed 1 base at V and 0 bases at J, with 11 bases between. From germline, CDR1 is LGHNA and CDR2 YNFKEQ. The DNA of the CDR3 is TGTGCCAGCAGCCAAGGGGGGCGGCCTAGCACAGATACGCAGTATTTT. Encoded protein: CASSQGGRPSTDTQYF.

This clone was detected only a few times. The rearrangement joins TRBV6-6 to TRBJ1-5; D is uncertain. Germline CDR1 MNHNY, CDR2 SVGAGI (reference sequence). V shed 8 bases and J shed 4 bases, with 9 bases lying between them. This CDR3 has 12 amino acids. Here the CDR3 DNA reads TGTGCCAGCGGGAGGGTAAATCAGCCCCAGCATTTT. Amino acid sequence: CASGRVNQPQHF.

V usage is TRBV9 and J usage is TRBJ2-3, with D perhaps TRBD2 (6 bases). The CDR3 is 16 residues long. In germline, CDR1 is SGDLS, CDR2 YYNGEE. V lost 0 bases and J 0 bases, leaving 11 bases between the germline ends. In DNA form, the CDR3 reads TGTGCCAGCAGCGTAGGGCGGGATAGGAGCACAGATACGCAGTATTTT. The encoded protein is CASSVGRDRSTDTQYF.

The chain carries TRBV11-2 and TRBJ2-7; 7 positions match TRBD1. The V segment lost 1 base and the J segment 0 bases; nucleotides outside the gene matches: 3. Germline CDR1 reads SGHAT; CDR2 reads FQNNGV. The CDR3 is 15 amino acids. The CDR3 region has the DNA TGTGCCAGCAGCTTAGGGGACAGCTCCTCCTACGAGCAGTACTTC. Its protein is CASSLGDSSSYEQYF.

The chain employs TRBV2 and TRBJ1-1; TRBD1 might be the D (5 bases). V was pared by 6 bases and J by 1 base, with 9 bases between. The CDR3 loop spans 13 amino acids. CDR1 and CDR2 (germline): SNHLY, FYNNEI. CDR3: CASRDQGNTEAFF. The CDR3 bases are TGTGCCAGCAGAGATCAGGGGAACACTGAAGCTTTCTTT.

CDR3 bases: TGTGCCAGCAGTGAACCCCCAGGGGGGAATTCACCCCTCCACTTT. Translation: CASSEPPGGNSPLHF. The chain is built from TRBV2 and TRBJ1-6, with 7 bases aligning to TRBD1. CDR1 is SNHLY and CDR2 is FYNNEI in the germline V gene. J lost 7 bases, V lost 2 bases, and 5 bases had no gene match. CDR3 length: 15 amino acids.

The rearrangement uses TRBV4-2 and TRBJ2-3; D unclear. The length of the CDR3 is 13 residues. The V gene's germline CDR1 is LGHNA and CDR2 YNFKEQ. V shed 1 base and J shed 5 bases, with 7 bases lying between them. The CDR3 bases are TGTGCCAGCAGCCAAGCTAGTCGAGATACGCAGTATTTT. It translates to CASSQASRDTQYF.

The CDR3 DNA is TGTGCCAGCAGCTCAACGCGGGGGGCCAGCTACGAGCAGTACTTC. Amino acid sequence: CASSSTRGASYEQYF. V usage is TRBV7-9 and J usage is TRBJ2-7, with 8 bases matching TRBD2. With 4 bases clipped from V and 3 bases from J, the junction kept 8 bases outside the gene matches. Looked up from germline, CDR1 is SEHNR and CDR2 is FQNEAQ (reference sequence). CDR3 length: 15 amino acids.

The genes are TRBV9 and TRBJ1-3, with no clear D. Trimming pared 0 bases from V and 0 bases from J, leaving 13 bases between. CDR1 is SGDLS and CDR2 is YYNGEE in the germline V gene. The CDR3 length is 17 residues. The CDR3 here is CASSVGDGVYSGNTIYF. The CDR3 coding sequence is TGTGCCAGCAGCGTAGGAGACGGGGTCTACTCTGGAAACACCATATATTTT.

This clone was seen only a few times. The rearrangement uses TRBV14 and TRBJ2-7, with D uncertain. Germline CDR1 and CDR2: SGHDN and FVKESK. Trimming took off 0 bases at V and 0 bases at J, with 9 bases between the two ends. The CDR3 length is 15 residues. CDR3 DNA: TGTGCCAGCAGCCAAGATTGGCGGAGCTCCTACGAGCAGTACTTC. As protein: CASSQDWRSSYEQYF.

The chain carries TRBV5-4 and TRBJ1-2; D might be TRBD1 (5 bases). CDR3 length: 14 amino acids. V shed 5 bases and J shed 2 bases, with 13 bases lying between them. The V gene's germline CDR1 is SGHNT and CDR2 YYREEE (reference sequence). The CDR3 DNA sequence: TGTGCCAGCAGACCTGGTGGGGGGAACTATGGCTACACCTTC. Translation gives CASRPGGGNYGYTF.

This clone occurred a few times. The J gene is TRBJ2-7, the V gene TRBV11-3, with D possibly matching TRBD1 (6 bases). Trimming removed 6 bases from V and 4 bases from J, with 13 bases in between. Germline V gives CDR1 SGHNT, CDR2 YENEEA. The CDR3 covers 13 residues. The CDR3 DNA reads TGTGCCAGCAGGCCTCCACAGGGATACGAGCAGTACTTC. It is translated as CASRPPQGYEQYF.

A few counts support this clone. V is TRBV5-1 and J is TRBJ1-1, with TRBD1 identical over 7 bases. The CDR3 has 16 amino acids. The germline gives CDR1 SGHRS, CDR2 YFSETQ. V lost 4 bases to trimming and J lost 0 bases; unmatched junction nucleotides: 9. CDR3 coding DNA: TGCGCCAGCAGCCGCGGAGCGACAGGGATGAACACTGAAGCTTTCTTT. It specifies CASSRGATGMNTEAFF.

The chain couples TRBV6-1 to TRBJ1-4; D gene ambiguous. CDR3 size: 13 residues. The ends were cut back, 2 bases at V and 10 bases at J, with 11 bases in the middle. The V gene's germline CDR1 is MNHNS and CDR2 SASEGT. The CDR3 loop is CASSERVRGKLFF. The CDR3 coding sequence is TGTGCCAGCAGTGAAAGGGTTCGGGGAAAACTGTTTTTT.

This chain connects TRBV2 to TRBJ2-1; 10 positions match TRBD2. Germline CDR1 is SNHLY and CDR2 is FYNNEI. Losses at the gene ends were 7 bases for V and 6 bases for J; bases not matched to a gene: 9. The CDR3 consists of 15 residues. The CDR3 DNA reads TGTGCCAGCATCAGACTAGCGGGCCTATCCAATGAGCAGTTCTTC. Translation gives CASIRLAGLSNEQFF. The variable domain in full, with the rest retrieved from reference TRBV2 and TRBJ2-1, is EPEVTQTPSHQVTQMGQEVILRCVPISNHLYFYWYRQILGQKVEFLVSFYNNEISEKSEIFDDQFSVERPDGSNFTLKIRSTKLEDSAMYFCASIRLAGLSNEQFFGPGTRLTVL.

The V call is TRBV5-1, the J call TRBJ2-7, with 9 bases that match TRBD1. Trimming at V came to 4 bases and at J to 6 bases, leaving 11 bases not matched to a gene. The germline CDR1 and CDR2 sequences are SGHRS and YFSETQ. The CDR3 contains 15 residues. CDR3 DNA: TGCGCCAGCAGCAACAGGGGGCTTAGTTCCCTCGAGCAGTACTTC. This encodes CASSNRGLSSLEQYF.